Presented here are 30 T cell receptor beta chains from one specimen sequenced in a study of OX40 agonist ivuxolimab in advanced cancers. Measured with immunoSEQ multiplex PCR; TCRdb has only the in-frame clones, and not every one. The data show tens of thousands of clones, around 87% seen once. The sample here was CD4+ or CD8+ T cells sorted from blood, taken in a trial of the OX40 agonist ivuxolimab. These receptors all stem from an adult with an advanced solid tumor such as melanoma, head and neck, liver or kidney cancer.

The V gene is TRBV5-5, the J gene TRBJ2-2; D is possibly TRBD2 (6 bases). From germline, CDR1 is SGHKS and CDR2 YYEKEE (reference sequence). Trimming left V 6 bases short and J 1 base short, with 10 bases between. CDR3 length: 14 residues. DNA for the CDR3: TGTGCCAGCACCCGGGGACTGAACACCGGGGAGCTGTTTTTT. It yields the protein CASTRGLNTGELFF. Using reference TRBV5-5 and TRBJ2-2 for the parts outside the CDR3, the full variable domain is DAGVTQSPTHLIKTRGQQVTLRCSPISGHKSVSWYQQVLGQGPQFIFQYYEKEERGRGNFPDRFSARQFPNYSSELNVNALLLGDSALYLCASTRGLNTGELFFGEGSRLTVL.

The V call is TRBV5-5, the J call TRBJ1-1; 7 bases are shared with TRBD1. Germline CDR1 reads SGHKS; CDR2 reads YYEKEE (reference sequence). V trimming: 2 bases; J trimming: 6 bases; junction bases outside the gene matches: 4. The CDR3 has 13 residues. CDR3 nucleotides: TGTGCCAGCAGCTTACAGGGGTGGGCTGAAGCTTTCTTT. This sequence encodes CASSLQGWAEAFF.

This clone has only a few counts. The chain carries TRBV4-3 and TRBJ1-1, with 7 nucleotides matching TRBD1. With V trimmed by 4 bases and J by 6 bases, 8 bases remained unmatched. CDR1 is LGHNA and CDR2 is YSLEER in the germline V gene. The CDR3 totals 14 residues. This CDR3 is CASSRVDRDSEAFF. In DNA, the CDR3 is TGCGCCAGCAGCCGCGTCGACAGGGACTCTGAAGCTTTCTTT.

This chain joins TRBV18 and TRBJ2-7; 11 bases fit TRBD1. The CDR3 loop spans 14 amino acids. Germline V gene lookup returns CDR1 KGHSH and CDR2 LQKENI. With V trimmed by 4 bases and J by 4 bases, 3 bases remained unmatched. The CDR3 loop reads CASSRRDRGYEQYV. CDR3 in DNA: TGTGCCAGCTCACGCCGGGACAGGGGGTACGAGCAGTACGTC.

The chain combines TRBV29-1 with TRBJ1-1; D remains ambiguous. The CDR3 runs to 11 residues. Trimming shortened V by 7 bases and J by 1 base, and 7 bases separated the two germline ends. CDR1 and CDR2 (germline): SQVTM, ANQGSEA. CDR3 sequence (DNA): TGCAGCGCTCAGGAGAACACTGAAGCTTTCTTT. Translated: CSAQENTEAFF.

The chain links TRBV28 to TRBJ1-5; D ambiguous. This CDR3 is 17 amino acids long. The V end was cut by 1 base, the J end by 2 bases, with 15 bases between. Germline-derived CDR1 and CDR2 are MDHEN and SYDVKM. The CDR3: CASSLSKGIFGNQPQHF. CDR3 coding DNA: TGTGCCAGCAGTTTATCCAAAGGAATTTTTGGCAATCAGCCCCAGCATTTT.

V usage is TRBV10-3 and J usage is TRBJ1-1; D gene unclear. The V end lost 3 bases, the J end lost 8 bases, and 19 bases lay between the germline ends. The CDR3 has 15 amino acids. Germline CDR1 ENHRY, CDR2 SYGVKD. The CDR3 DNA follows: TGTGCCATCAGTGATTCGGGGTCTGAAACTGAGGAAGCTTTCTTT. Translating it yields CAISDSGSETEEAFF.

V gene TRBV9 combines with J gene TRBJ2-5, with 8 bases identical to TRBD1. The junction had 9 bases not matched to a gene; V was cut back by 3 bases and J by 5 bases. CDR1 SGDLS and CDR2 YYNGEE come from the germline V gene. The CDR3 runs to 15 residues. The CDR3 is CASSAQGARSETQYF. DNA for the CDR3: TGTGCCAGCAGCGCGCAGGGGGCGCGGTCGGAGACCCAGTACTTC.

The genes are TRBV11-3 and TRBJ2-2; the D is unclear. The germline V and J ends were trimmed by 0 bases and 8 bases, with 7 bases remaining between them. The germline V gene encodes CDR1 SGHNT and CDR2 YENEEA. This CDR3 region has 13 residues. Here the CDR3 reads CASSLETRGELFF. CDR3 DNA: TGTGCCAGCAGCTTAGAGACAAGGGGGGAGCTGTTTTTT.

This clone was counted a few times. Here the CDR3 reads CASSPFPGRFYGYTF. CDR3 sequence (DNA): TGTGCCAGCTCACCATTTCCAGGCCGGTTCTATGGCTACACCTTC. The chain combines TRBV18 with TRBJ1-2, with D uncertain. The CDR3 has 15 amino acids. Trimming left V 2 bases short and J 4 bases short, with 14 bases between. Germline V CDR1 and CDR2: KGHSH, LQKENI.

This clone was observed once. The J gene is TRBJ2-1, the V gene TRBV19, with 7 positions matching TRBD1. V was clipped by 2 bases and J by 8 bases; unmatched bases: 9. The germline V gene encodes CDR1 LNHDA and CDR2 SQIVND (reference sequence). The CDR3 covers 15 residues. CDR3 residues: CASSILRQGSDEQFF. The CDR3 DNA is TGTGCCAGTAGTATACTGAGACAGGGTTCGGATGAGCAGTTCTTC.

The chain employs TRBV7-3 and TRBJ1-4; D is ambiguous. CDR1 is SGHTA and CDR2 is FQGTGA in the germline V gene. This CDR3 has 15 amino acids. Trimming took off 3 bases at V and 4 bases at J, with 12 bases between the two ends. The CDR3 region has the DNA TGTGCCAGCAGCTTTCTCGGACGGAGTAATGAAAAACTGTTTTTT. This translates into CASSFLGRSNEKLFF.

J is TRBJ1-5 and V is TRBV7-4, with a tentative D call TRBD1 (5 bases). The CDR3 spans 15 residues. Germline V gene sequence: CDR1 SGHVT, CDR2 SQSDAQ. V was shortened by 10 bases and J by 0 bases, with 16 bases between the two germline ends. Here the CDR3 DNA reads TGTGCCACCCCGGACACCCACTATAGCAATCAGCCCCAGCATTTT. This encodes CATPDTHYSNQPQHF.

This sequence joins TRBV9 and TRBJ1-1, with 7 bases that match TRBD1. J was trimmed by 0 bases and V by 0 bases; bases with no gene match: 2. Germline V gene sequence: CDR1 SGDLS, CDR2 YYNGEE. The CDR3 extends over 15 amino acids. The CDR3 is CASSVETGLNTEAFF. The DNA for the CDR3 is TGTGCCAGCAGCGTAGAGACAGGGCTGAACACTGAAGCTTTCTTT.

The sample holds a few counts of this clone. The chain combines TRBV11-2 with TRBJ1-1; D remains unclear. There are 12 residues in the CDR3. Looked up from germline, CDR1 is SGHAT and CDR2 is FQNNGV. V was shortened by 8 bases and J by 6 bases, with 13 bases between the two germline ends. The chain's CDR3 is CASGKGVSEAFF. DNA of the CDR3: TGTGCCAGCGGCAAAGGAGTTTCTGAAGCTTTCTTT. The whole variable domain, filled in from reference TRBV11-2 and TRBJ1-1, reads EAGVAQSPRYKIIEKRQSVAFWCNPISGHATLYWYQQILGQGPKLLIQFQNNGVVDDSQLPKDRFSAERLKGVDSTLKIQPAKLEDSAVYLCASGKGVSEAFFGQGTRLTVV.

The chain has TRBV28 and TRBJ2-1, with 7 bases matching TRBD1. The CDR3 consists of 13 residues. CDR1 is MDHEN, CDR2 SYDVKM, per germline. V dropped 10 bases and J dropped 3; count of bases not matched to a gene: 6. The CDR3 DNA follows: TGTGCCACCAAGACAGGGCACTACAATGAGCAGTTCTTC. It translates to CATKTGHYNEQFF.

This chain uses TRBV28 with TRBJ2-7; D might be TRBD1 (5 bases). The germline gives CDR1 MDHEN, CDR2 SYDVKM. The CDR3 totals 15 residues. V lost 5 bases to trimming and J lost 4 bases, with 18 bases between them. The CDR3: CASSRPDKAIYEQYV. Written as DNA, the CDR3 is TGTGCCAGCAGTCGACCGGACAAGGCAATATACGAGCAGTACGTC.

This chain uses TRBV7-2 with TRBJ1-6; a weak D match, TRBD1 (6 bases). This CDR3 is 16 amino acids long. CDR1 and CDR2 from the germline V gene are SGHTA and FQGNSA. V was clipped by 1 base and J by 7 bases, with 14 bases between them. The CDR3 bases are TGTGCCAGCAGCTTAGTGTGGACAGTCCAAAATTCACCCCTCCACTTT. It translates to CASSLVWTVQNSPLHF.

This chain links TRBV5-1 with TRBJ1-2; TRBD1 matches 7 bases. The germline V gene has CDR1 SGHRS and CDR2 YFSETQ. V lost 2 bases and J lost 4; bases outside the gene matches: 17. This CDR3 contains 18 residues. The CDR3 is CASSFVGRRGKLGYGYTF. DNA for the CDR3: TGCGCCAGCAGCTTTGTAGGTCGCAGGGGGAAGTTAGGCTATGGCTACACCTTC. Looking up the rest from reference TRBV5-1 and TRBJ1-2 gives the full variable domain: KAGVTQTPRYLIKTRGQQVTLSCSPISGHRSVSWYQQTPGQGLQFLFEYFSETQRNKGNFPGRFSGRQFSNSRSEMNVSTLELGDSALYLCASSFVGRRGKLGYGYTFGSGTRLTVV.

The V call is TRBV7-2, the J call TRBJ1-5; D gene uncertain. Trimming cost V 2 bases and J 5 bases, with 7 bases left between them. This CDR3 is built from 13 residues. The V gene's germline CDR1 is SGHTA and CDR2 FQGNSA. The CDR3 DNA follows: TGTGCCAGCAGCTTAAACGACGATCAGCCCCAGCATTTT. Encoded protein: CASSLNDDQPQHF. Based on the CDR3 plus reference TRBV7-2 and TRBJ1-5, the full variable domain is GAGVSQSPSNKVTEKGKDVELRCDPISGHTALYWYRQSLGQGLEFLIYFQGNSAPDKSGLPSDRFSAERTGGSVSTLTIQRTQQEDSAVYLCASSLNDDQPQHFGDGTRLSIL.

To note about this clone: Other DNA sequences of this sample code for an identical CDR3. This chain connects TRBV28 to TRBJ1-3, with TRBD1 matching over 9 bases. The germline gives CDR1 MDHEN, CDR2 SYDVKM. Unmatched junction bases numbered 6, after V lost 3 bases and J lost 0 bases. This CDR3 contains 17 residues. CDR3 sequence: CASSFGGTGYSGNTIYF. The DNA for the CDR3 is TGTGCCAGCAGTTTTGGGGGGACAGGGTACTCTGGAAACACCATATATTTT.

CDR3 sequence reads: CASRTVSSVGNEQFF. The DNA of the CDR3 is TGTGCCAGTCGCACGGTTAGCTCGGTGGGTAATGAGCAGTTCTTC. This rearrangement joins TRBV19 to TRBJ2-1; D is uncertain. The CDR3 covers 15 residues. CDR1 and CDR2 (germline): LNHDA, SQIVND (reference sequence). Trimming stripped 8 bases from V and 7 bases from J, with 21 bases between.

This chain joins TRBV28 and TRBJ1-4; tentative D call: TRBD1 (6 bases). The ends were cut back, 11 bases at V and 0 bases at J, with 10 bases in the middle. The CDR3 covers 13 residues. The V gene's germline CDR1 is MDHEN and CDR2 SYDVKM. The CDR3 region is CASSGATNEKLFF. CDR3 in DNA: TGTGCCTCCTCAGGGGCAACTAATGAAAAACTGTTTTTT. The full variable domain, with the rest looked up from reference TRBV28 and TRBJ1-4, is DVKVTQSSRYLVKRTGEKVFLECVQDMDHENMFWYRQDPGLGLRLIYFSYDVKMKEKGDIPEGYSVSREKKERFSLILESASTNQTSMYLCASSGATNEKLFFGSGTQLSVL.

The CDR3, as DNA: TGTGCCAGCAGCTCACAGGGTAGATATGGCTACACCTTC. Its protein is CASSSQGRYGYTF. The rearrangement uses TRBV5-6 and TRBJ1-2; maybe TRBD1 (6 bases). The CDR3 runs 13 residues. V was clipped by 3 bases and J by 5 bases, with 11 bases between them. From germline, CDR1 is SGHDT and CDR2 YYEEEE.

This chain joins TRBV6-6 and TRBJ2-1; no firm D call. Germline V gives CDR1 MNHNY, CDR2 SVGAGI (reference sequence). This CDR3 is built from 12 residues. V lost 0 bases to trimming and J lost 6 bases, with 3 bases between them. This CDR3 is CASSYSFNEQFF. The DNA of the CDR3 is TGTGCCAGCAGTTACTCGTTCAATGAGCAGTTCTTC.

V is TRBV7-9 and J is TRBJ2-3; 7 nucleotides match TRBD1. The CDR3 runs to 16 residues. The V gene's germline CDR1 is SEHNR and CDR2 FQNEAQ (reference sequence). V shed 6 bases, J shed 0 bases, and the junction held 9 bases outside the gene matches. The CDR3 sequence is CASRETGQRSTDTQYF. Written as DNA, the CDR3 is TGTGCCAGCAGGGAGACAGGGCAAAGGAGCACAGATACGCAGTATTTT.

The chain is built from TRBV28 and TRBJ1-4; possibly TRBD1 for D (6 bases). V dropped 6 bases and J dropped 3 bases, with 14 bases sitting between them. This CDR3 has 15 amino acids. Germline values: CDR1 MDHEN, CDR2 SYDVKM. CDR3 protein: CASSRRDIPNEKLFF. CDR3 DNA: TGTGCCAGCAGCCGCCGGGACATTCCTAATGAAAAACTGTTTTTT. Filled out from reference TRBV28 and TRBJ1-4, the complete variable domain reads DVKVTQSSRYLVKRTGEKVFLECVQDMDHENMFWYRQDPGLGLRLIYFSYDVKMKEKGDIPEGYSVSREKKERFSLILESASTNQTSMYLCASSRRDIPNEKLFFGSGTQLSVL.

This chain uses TRBV11-2 with TRBJ2-3; D call uncertain. The germline V gene has CDR1 SGHAT and CDR2 FQNNGV. V was trimmed by 0 bases and J by 3 bases, leaving 13 bases between them. This CDR3 is 16 amino acids long. CDR3 sequence: CASSLDSLTRTDTQYF. In nucleotides, the CDR3 is TGTGCCAGCAGCTTAGATTCACTTACCAGGACAGATACGCAGTATTTT.

The CDR3 region has the DNA TGTGCCAGCAGTTCGGGCGGGAGGCCAGATTACGAGCAGTACTTC. This encodes CASSSGGRPDYEQYF. The V call is TRBV6-6, the J call TRBJ2-7; 8 positions agree with TRBD2. The CDR3 totals 15 residues. Germline CDR1 is MNHNY and CDR2 is SVGAGI (reference sequence). After removal of 4 bases from V and 4 bases from J, the junction contained 9 bases not matched to a gene.

The rearrangement joins TRBV5-1 to TRBJ2-6; 10 nucleotides line up with TRBD1. There are 19 residues in the CDR3. Germline V gives CDR1 SGHRS, CDR2 YFSETQ. V lost 4 bases to trimming and J lost 0 bases; unmatched junction nucleotides: 10. The CDR3 DNA follows: TGCGCCAGCAGCCTCGTTCGACAGGGGGCAATCTCTGGGGCCAACGTCCTGACTTTC. It codes for CASSLVRQGAISGANVLTF.